This is a list of T cell receptor beta chains from one sample in a study of blood T cell repertoires in COVID-19. Repertoires were generated with immunoSEQ multiplex PCR, while TCRdb's copy carries only in-frame clones and drops some. The table has approximately 220,000 clones, roughly 90% seen once. Material for sequencing was PBMCs or T cells enriched from blood (not recorded which). The source is a woman aged 25 to 39 with acute COVID-19. CDR3s include the opening cysteine and the closing phenylalanine or tryptophan. A D gene is named only where the DNA matches it firmly. Where a row states a size, it is once, few, many or the class of an expanded clone; other rows omit it.

abundance	v_gene	d_gene	j_gene	CDR3nt	CDR3aa
NA	TRBV5-1	NA	TRBJ2-7	TGCGCCAGCAGCAAACTACAGGTTCCCTACGAGCAGTACTTC	CASSKLQVPYEQYF
NA	TRBV6-5	NA	TRBJ1-1	TGTGCCAGCAGGAGGGGGGGTTCCACTGAAGCTTTCTTT	CASRRGGSTEAFF
NA	TRBV7-9	TRBD2	TRBJ2-1	TGTGCCAGCAGCCCAGGACGCGGGGGGGCCTTTAGGAATGAGCAGTTCTTC	CASSPGRGGAFRNEQFF
NA	TRBV15	NA	TRBJ1-5	TGTGCCACCAGCAGGGTCCAGACACCGAATCAGCCCCAGCATTTT	CATSRVQTPNQPQHF
once	TRBV3-1/TRBV3-2	NA	TRBJ1-1	TGTGCCAGCAGCCAATCACCCCAGGGAACTGAAGCTTTCTTT	CASSQSPQGTEAFF
NA	TRBV25-1	NA	TRBJ1-1	TGTGCCAGCAGTGCCCCCGGACAACCGACTCCTGAAGCTTTCTTT	CASSAPGQPTPEAFF
NA	TRBV10-3	NA	TRBJ2-7	TGTGCCATCAGTGAGTCGATAGGCGGAACCTACGAGCAGTACTTC	CAISESIGGTYEQYF
NA	TRBV12-2	NA	TRBJ2-1	TGTGCAAGTCGCATGTCTGGGGGACTAGCGGGGGGAATAGTTAATGAGCAGTTCTTC	CASRMSGGLAGGIVNEQFF
NA	TRBV19	NA	TRBJ1-1	TGTGCCAGTAGTATTACCCCTCCGTTTTACTCAGAAGCTTTCTTT	CASSITPPFYSEAFF
once	TRBV6-5	TRBD2	TRBJ2-1	TGTGCCAGCAGTTCAGTGCGGGGGGGTGGTCACAATGAGCAGTTCTTC	CASSSVRGGGHNEQFF
NA	TRBV19	NA	TRBJ1-1	TGTGCCAGTAGTATGATATGGGGGCAAGACACTGAAGCTTTCTTT	CASSMIWGQDTEAFF
NA	TRBV27	NA	TRBJ1-5	TGTGCCAGCAGTTACCTACAGGACGGGAGTCAGCCCCAGCATTTT	CASSYLQDGSQPQHF
NA	TRBV18	TRBD1	TRBJ1-4	TGTGCCAGCTCACGGACAGGGGGTAATGAAAAACTGTTTTTT	CASSRTGGNEKLFF
NA	TRBV27	NA	TRBJ2-7	TGTGCCAGCAGTGGTAGCGAGTCCTACGAGCAGTACTTC	CASSGSESYEQYF
NA	TRBV14	NA	TRBJ1-1	TGTGCCAGCAGCCTCAGGGTTGGGAACACTGAAGCTTTCTTT	CASSLRVGNTEAFF
NA	TRBV3-1/TRBV3-2	NA	TRBJ1-1	TGTGCCAGCAGCCAAGGTCAGGAGAACACTGAAGCTTTCTTT	CASSQGQENTEAFF
few	TRBV10-3	NA	TRBJ1-4	TGTGCCATTGGAACAGCAACTAATGAAAAACTGTTTTTT	CAIGTATNEKLFF
NA	TRBV4-1	NA	TRBJ2-5	TGCGCCAGCAGCTCGACTAGTCTAGAGACCCAGTACTTC	CASSSTSLETQYF
NA	TRBV11-3	NA	TRBJ1-1	TGTGCCAGCAGCCCACTCATGCAGGGAATGAACACTGAAGCTTTCTTT	CASSPLMQGMNTEAFF
NA	TRBV12-5	TRBD1	TRBJ1-4	TGTGCTAGTGGTCCGGGGACAGGGGATGAAAAACTGTTTTTT	CASGPGTGDEKLFF
once	TRBV19	NA	TRBJ1-3	TGTGCCAGTCGTAGGGGCGGTGGAAACACCATATATTTT	CASRRGGGNTIYF
NA	TRBV7-8	TRBD1	TRBJ2-7	TGTGCCAGCAGCCCCGCAACGACCAGGGGGAACTACGAGCAGTACTTC	CASSPATTRGNYEQYF
NA	TRBV11-2	NA	TRBJ1-1	TGTGCCAGCAGCTTATGGGGGGAGAACACTGAAGCTTTCTTT	CASSLWGENTEAFF
NA	TRBV5-1	TRBD1	TRBJ1-1	TGCGCCAGCAGCGCCCGGACAGGGGCCCAAGGAGCTTTCTTT	CASSARTGAQGAFF
NA	TRBV6-5	NA	TRBJ1-1	TGTGCCAGCAGTTACTCTACAGGTTCAACTGAAGCTTTCTTT	CASSYSTGSTEAFF
NA	TRBV6-5	TRBD1	TRBJ2-7	TGTGCCAGTAAAGACAGGGTAAAGTACGAGCAGTACTTC	CASKDRVKYEQYF
NA	TRBV29-1	NA	TRBJ1-5	TGCAGCGCAGCGACGGGTAATCAGCCCCAGCATTTT	CSAATGNQPQHF
NA	TRBV11-2	NA	TRBJ1-3	TGTGCCAGCAGTACTAGCTCTGGAAACACCATATATTTT	CASSTSSGNTIYF
NA	TRBV10-2	NA	TRBJ1-1	TGCGCCAGCAGGGTAGACATTGGGGGGATGAACACTGAAGCTTTCTTT	CASRVDIGGMNTEAFF
once	TRBV19	NA	TRBJ1-1	TGTGCCAGTAGCGACAGCATCCTAATGAACACTGAAGCTTTCTTT	CASSDSILMNTEAFF
NA	TRBV29-1	NA	TRBJ1-1	TGCAGCGTTGAACTACAGATGAACACTGAAGCTTTCTTT	CSVELQMNTEAFF
NA	TRBV7-9	NA	TRBJ2-4	TGTGCCAGCAGCCCCGGGGGTCTGGGGAACATTCAGTACTTC	CASSPGGLGNIQYF
NA	TRBV12-5	TRBD1	TRBJ1-2	TGTGCTAGTGGTTTCCCCGGGACAGGGGCCGGCTACACCTTC	CASGFPGTGAGYTF
NA	TRBV29-1	TRBD1	TRBJ1-1	TGCAGCGTGCGCCTACAGGGGGGGTTGTCAGCTTTCTTT	CSVRLQGGLSAFF
NA	TRBV7-2	TRBD1	TRBJ2-3	TGTGCCAGCAGCCTGCGGACAGGACCGAGAACAAACACAGATACGCAGTATTTT	CASSLRTGPRTNTDTQYF
NA	TRBV7-9	TRBD1	TRBJ1-2	TGTGCCAGCAGCTTAGGACAGGGGGCGAGCTACACCTTC	CASSLGQGASYTF
NA	TRBV7-8	TRBD1	TRBJ1-2	TGTGCCAGCAGTCCAGGGGGCGAGAACTATGGCTACACCTTC	CASSPGGENYGYTF
once	TRBV3-1/TRBV3-2	NA	TRBJ1-3	TGTGCCAGCAGCCGAATTCAGCGTACCCCCTCTGGAAACACCATATATTTT	CASSRIQRTPSGNTIYF
NA	TRBV19	NA	TRBJ1-3	TGTGCCAGTGCCCGAGGGGACAACTCTGGAAACACCATATATTTT	CASARGDNSGNTIYF
NA	TRBV25-1	TRBD2	TRBJ2-7	TGTGCCAGCAGTGAAGAAGAGACTAGCGGGGTTTACGAGCAGTACTTC	CASSEEETSGVYEQYF
NA	TRBV4-3	TRBD1	TRBJ1-2	TGCGCCAGCAGCCAAGAACCCTACAGGGGGCGTACTGGTGGCTACACCTTC	CASSQEPYRGRTGGYTF
NA	TRBV7-6	NA	TRBJ2-1	TGTGCCAGCAGCCTTGGACAGTACAATGAGCAGTTCTTC	CASSLGQYNEQFF
once	TRBV6-5	TRBD1	TRBJ1-1	TGTGCCAGCAGTTTACAGGGGGTGAACACTGAAGCTTTCTTT	CASSLQGVNTEAFF
NA	TRBV7-2	TRBD1	TRBJ1-5	TGTGCCAGCAGCCCAGAGACAGGGGCCCTAATTATTAGCAATCAGCCCCAGCATTTT	CASSPETGALIISNQPQHF
NA	TRBV6-5	NA	TRBJ2-7	TGTGCCAGTCGCGAGCAGGGATCCTACGAGCAGTACTTC	CASREQGSYEQYF